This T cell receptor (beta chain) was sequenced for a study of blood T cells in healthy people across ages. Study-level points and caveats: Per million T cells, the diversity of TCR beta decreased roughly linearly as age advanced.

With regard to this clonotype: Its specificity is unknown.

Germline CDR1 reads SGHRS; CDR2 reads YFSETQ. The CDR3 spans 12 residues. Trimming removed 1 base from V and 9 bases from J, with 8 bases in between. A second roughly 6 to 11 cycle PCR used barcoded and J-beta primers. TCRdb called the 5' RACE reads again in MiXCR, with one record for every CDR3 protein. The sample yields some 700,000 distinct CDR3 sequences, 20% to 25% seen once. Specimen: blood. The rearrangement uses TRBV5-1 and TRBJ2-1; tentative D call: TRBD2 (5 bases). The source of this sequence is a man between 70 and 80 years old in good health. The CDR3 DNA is TGCGCCAGCAGCTTGACAGAGGGTGAGCAGTTCTTC. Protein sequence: CASSLTEGEQFF.